This is a list of T cell receptor beta chains from one sample in a study of post-analysis software for immune sequencing data. Each CDR3 protein gets one entry after TCRdb re-called the PCR reads with MiXCR. Counted here are roughly 170,000 distinct CDR3 sequences, 25% to 35% occurring once; the ten biggest clones make up 1.5%. Sequenced: blood. The receptors derive from a girl under 18 with multiple sclerosis. CDR3s include the opening cysteine and the closing phenylalanine or tryptophan. Fields, in order: clone size, V gene, D gene, J gene, CDR3 DNA, CDR3 protein. A D gene is named only where the DNA matches it firmly. Size values are once, few and many counts, or a class for expanded clones, and some rows have none.

clone size: many; V gene: TRBV28; D gene: NA; J gene: TRBJ1-1; CDR3 DNA: TGTGCCAGCACCAGGGTCACTGAAGCTTTCTTT; CDR3 protein: CASTRVTEAFF
clone size: NA; V gene: TRBV21-1; D gene: NA; J gene: TRBJ1-5; CDR3 DNA: TGTGCCAGCCGGAACCGGGTCCAGCCCCAGCATTTT; CDR3 protein: CASRNRVQPQHF
clone size: few; V gene: TRBV5-1; D gene: NA; J gene: TRBJ2-1; CDR3 DNA: TGCGCCAGCTCCCCCTTCGGCAGGGGTGTCGATGAGCAGTTCTTC; CDR3 protein: CASSPFGRGVDEQFF
clone size: few; V gene: TRBV28; D gene: TRBD1; J gene: TRBJ2-3; CDR3 DNA: TGTGCCAGCAGTGCAGGGGGCCCAGGCACAGATACGCAGTATTTT; CDR3 protein: CASSAGGPGTDTQYF
clone size: few; V gene: TRBV5-1; D gene: NA; J gene: TRBJ1-6; CDR3 DNA: TGCGCCAGCAGCTTGGACAGGGCTAATTCACCCCTCCACTTT; CDR3 protein: CASSLDRANSPLHF
clone size: NA; V gene: TRBV7-6; D gene: TRBD1; J gene: TRBJ1-2; CDR3 DNA: TGTGCCAGCAACTTGAGGGACAGCGAGAGCTATGGCTACGCCTTC; CDR3 protein: CASNLRDSESYGYAF
clone size: few; V gene: TRBV7-2; D gene: NA; J gene: TRBJ2-5; CDR3 DNA: TGTGCCAACTCAGACCGGGGCGGGAAGACCTACGAACAGTACTTC; CDR3 protein: CANSDRGGKTYEQYF
clone size: few; V gene: TRBV20-1; D gene: NA; J gene: TRBJ2-5; CDR3 DNA: TGCAGTGCTAGGGACTCTGGCGGGACCCCTGCTTGGGAGACCCAGTACTTC; CDR3 protein: CSARDSGGTPAWETQYF
clone size: few; V gene: TRBV29-1; D gene: TRBD1; J gene: TRBJ1-1; CDR3 DNA: TGCAGCGTTGGCTACAGGGGATACACTGAAGCTTTCTTT; CDR3 protein: CSVGYRGYTEAFF
clone size: many; V gene: TRBV7-2; D gene: TRBD1; J gene: TRBJ2-3; CDR3 DNA: TGTGCCAGCAGCCCTACAGGGGGCGGCACAGATACGCAGTATTTT; CDR3 protein: CASSPTGGGTDTQYF
clone size: NA; V gene: TRBV12-3/TRBV12-4; D gene: TRBD1; J gene: TRBJ2-1; CDR3 DNA: TGTGCCATCCTCTCCAGGGGGCTGTTTATGGATGAGCAGTTCTTC; CDR3 protein: CAILSRGLFMDEQFF
clone size: NA; V gene: TRBV12-3/TRBV12-4; D gene: TRBD2; J gene: TRBJ2-3; CDR3 DNA: TGTGCCAGCAGAAAAGGTCGAGGCGGGGGGCTATCAGATACGCAGTATTTT; CDR3 protein: CASRKGRGGGLSDTQYF
clone size: few; V gene: TRBV4-1; D gene: TRBD1; J gene: TRBJ1-4; CDR3 DNA: TGCGCCAGCAGCCAACCTACAGGGGGCAAAGAAAAACTGTTTTTT; CDR3 protein: CASSQPTGGKEKLFF
clone size: NA; V gene: TRBV7-9; D gene: NA; J gene: TRBJ1-5; CDR3 DNA: TGTGCCAGCAGCTCCGGTCGGACAGCCCATAATCAGCCCCAGCATTTT; CDR3 protein: CASSSGRTAHNQPQHF
clone size: many; V gene: TRBV4-1; D gene: NA; J gene: TRBJ2-7; CDR3 DNA: TGCGCCAGCAGCCAAGTGGAAAATCCCTCCTACGAGCAGTACTTC; CDR3 protein: CASSQVENPSYEQYF
clone size: NA; V gene: TRBV12-3/TRBV12-4; D gene: NA; J gene: TRBJ2-7; CDR3 DNA: TGTGCCAGCAGTTTATCCGTGGGGGCTGGGGAGCAGTACTTC; CDR3 protein: CASSLSVGAGEQYF
clone size: NA; V gene: TRBV20-1; D gene: TRBD2; J gene: TRBJ2-1; CDR3 DNA: TGCAGTGTTGTCAGCGGGAGGGCCTACAATGAGCAGTTCTTC; CDR3 protein: CSVVSGRAYNEQFF
clone size: few; V gene: TRBV4-1; D gene: NA; J gene: TRBJ1-2; CDR3 DNA: TGCGCCGGCAGCCAACCTTGGAAGGGCTCCCGAAACTATGGCTACACCTTC; CDR3 protein: CAGSQPWKGSRNYGYTF
clone size: few; V gene: TRBV12-3/TRBV12-4; D gene: NA; J gene: TRBJ2-4; CDR3 DNA: TGTGCCAGCACCTTGAACACAGAAAACATTCAGTACTTC; CDR3 protein: CASTLNTENIQYF
clone size: NA; V gene: TRBV20-1; D gene: TRBD1; J gene: TRBJ2-1; CDR3 DNA: TGCAGTGCTGCCGGCCCGGACAGGGGAGGCAATGAGCAGTTCTTC; CDR3 protein: CSAAGPDRGGNEQFF
clone size: many; V gene: TRBV9; D gene: NA; J gene: TRBJ1-2; CDR3 DNA: TGTGCCAGCAGCTATGGGGGACACACCATGGACTATGGCTACACCTTC; CDR3 protein: CASSYGGHTMDYGYTF
clone size: few; V gene: TRBV5-1; D gene: TRBD1; J gene: TRBJ1-1; CDR3 DNA: TGCGCCAGCAGATTTCAGGGGGGCACTGAAGCTTTCTTT; CDR3 protein: CASRFQGGTEAFF
clone size: NA; V gene: TRBV7-2; D gene: NA; J gene: TRBJ2-2; CDR3 DNA: TGTGCCAGCAGCTCGGTCGGAACCGGGGAGCTGTTTTTT; CDR3 protein: CASSSVGTGELFF
clone size: NA; V gene: TRBV20-1; D gene: TRBD2; J gene: TRBJ2-1; CDR3 DNA: TGCAGTGCTAGGAGACTAGCGATGAGCTCCTACAATGAGCAGTTCTTC; CDR3 protein: CSARRLAMSSYNEQFF
clone size: many; V gene: TRBV4-1; D gene: TRBD1; J gene: TRBJ1-2; CDR3 DNA: TGCGCCAGCAGCCAAGAGCAGGGGGGCTATGGCTACACCTTC; CDR3 protein: CASSQEQGGYGYTF
clone size: NA; V gene: TRBV12-3/TRBV12-4; D gene: TRBD2; J gene: TRBJ2-1; CDR3 DNA: TGTGCCAGCAGTTCCCTGAGGCTAGCGGGACTTGATGAGCAGTTCTTC; CDR3 protein: CASSSLRLAGLDEQFF
clone size: NA; V gene: TRBV7-9; D gene: NA; J gene: TRBJ1-4; CDR3 DNA: TGTGCCAGCAGCTCCCGCCGTCGGGGGGCCCTAAATGAAAAACTGTTTTTT; CDR3 protein: CASSSRRRGALNEKLFF
clone size: many; V gene: TRBV12-3/TRBV12-4; D gene: NA; J gene: TRBJ1-5; CDR3 DNA: TGTGCCAGCAGTTCCTCCACATATCAGCCCCAGCATTTT; CDR3 protein: CASSSSTYQPQHF
clone size: NA; V gene: TRBV7-3; D gene: NA; J gene: TRBJ1-2; CDR3 DNA: TGTGCCAGCAGCTTAACGCCCGGGGCGCGAGGTGGCTACACCTTC; CDR3 protein: CASSLTPGARGGYTF